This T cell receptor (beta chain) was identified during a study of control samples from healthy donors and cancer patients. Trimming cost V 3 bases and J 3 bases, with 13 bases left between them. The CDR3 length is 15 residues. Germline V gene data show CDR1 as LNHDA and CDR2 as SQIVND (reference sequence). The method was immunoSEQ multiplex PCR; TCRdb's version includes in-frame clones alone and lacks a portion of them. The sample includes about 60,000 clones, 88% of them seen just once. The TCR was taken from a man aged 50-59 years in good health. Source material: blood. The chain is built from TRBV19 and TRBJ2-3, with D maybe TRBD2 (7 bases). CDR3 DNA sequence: TGTGCCAGTAGTATCCCCAGGGGAGGGACAGATACGCAGTATTTT. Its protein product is CASSIPRGGTDTQYF.